Sequencing of this TCR beta chain was carried out in a study of T cell changes during pregnancy in multiple sclerosis. This CDR3 has 16 amino acids. V was shortened by 6 bases and J by 0 bases, with 15 bases between the two germline ends. Germline V gene lookup returns CDR1 SEHNR and CDR2 FQNEAQ (reference sequence). Repertoires were generated with immunoSEQ multiplex PCR, while TCRdb's copy carries only in-frame clones and drops some. Here the sample spans approximately 52,000 clones, approximately 90% being singletons. The sequences come from CD4+ T cells from peripheral blood mononuclear cells, collected after pregnancy. V is TRBV7-9 and J is TRBJ1-3; D remains ambiguous. This TCR was recovered from a female donor with multiple sclerosis, enrolled in a pregnancy study. The CDR3 here is CASSYNTSDSGNTIYF. DNA for the CDR3: TGTGCCAGCAGTTATAACACCAGCGACTCTGGAAACACCATATATTTT.